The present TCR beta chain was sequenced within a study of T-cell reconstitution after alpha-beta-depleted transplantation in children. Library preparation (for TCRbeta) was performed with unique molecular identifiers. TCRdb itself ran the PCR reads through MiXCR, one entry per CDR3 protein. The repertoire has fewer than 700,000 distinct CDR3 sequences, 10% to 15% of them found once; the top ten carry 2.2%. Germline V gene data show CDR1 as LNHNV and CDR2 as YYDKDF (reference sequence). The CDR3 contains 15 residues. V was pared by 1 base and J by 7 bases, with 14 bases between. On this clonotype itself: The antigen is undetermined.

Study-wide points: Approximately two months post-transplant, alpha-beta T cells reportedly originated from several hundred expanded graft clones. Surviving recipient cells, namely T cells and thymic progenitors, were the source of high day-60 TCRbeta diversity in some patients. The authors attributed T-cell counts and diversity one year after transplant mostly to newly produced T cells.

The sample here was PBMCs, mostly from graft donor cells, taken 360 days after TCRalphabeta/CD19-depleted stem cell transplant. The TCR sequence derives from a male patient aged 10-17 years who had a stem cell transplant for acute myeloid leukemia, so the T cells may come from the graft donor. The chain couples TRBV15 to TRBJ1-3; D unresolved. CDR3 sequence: CATSRGGIEENTIYF. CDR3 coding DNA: TGTGCCACCAGCAGAGGAGGGATAGAGGAGAACACCATATATTTT.